What follows are 10 T cell receptor beta chains derived from one specimen sequenced in a study of CXCR3-negative and CXCR3-positive naive CD8 T cells. Findings and limits, study-wide: For CXCR3-positive naive cells, TRB CDR3s were more hydrophobic than those of CXCR3-negative naive cells.

Through 5' RACE with UMI labels, the TRB cDNA libraries were prepared. Following a re-call of the 5' RACE reads, TCRdb has one entry per CDR3 protein and lacks DNA. The table lists 6,000 or so distinct CDR3 sequences. Antigens for these TCRs are unknown. Sequenced material: naive CXCR3+ CD8+ T cells from blood. As for subset: CD45RO-CCR7+CD27+CD95- naive CD8+ T cells expressing CXCR3 (TNR3+). The receptor source for this set is a human donor in good health. Some clones in this sample may be carry-over from other donors' samples.

V usage is TRBV30 and J usage is TRBJ2-1; TCRdb names TRBD2, which stays unverified in the absence of DNA. The CDR3 is 15 amino acids. The germline V gene has CDR1 GTSNPN and CDR2 SVGIG (reference sequence). The CDR3 region is CAWSVAPLAANEQFF.

Frequency places this clonotype as medium-sized. The gene calls are TRBV29-1 and TRBJ2-7; TCRdb names TRBD1, which stays unverified in the absence of DNA. The CDR3 runs to 13 residues. The germline V gene encodes CDR1 SQVTM and CDR2 ANQGSEA. The CDR3 sequence: CSVGSGGDNEQYF.

J is TRBJ2-7 and V is TRBV12-3 or TRBV12-4; TCRdb's assignment of TRBD2 cannot be checked, as there is no DNA. This CDR3 spans 14 amino acids. CDR3 sequence: CASSLGWGRNEQYF.

This clonotype is deemed medium-sized by its frequency. The chain combines TRBV14 with TRBJ1-5; TCRdb selects TRBD1, and the lack of DNA leaves this call unchecked. There are 14 residues in the CDR3. Germline V CDR1 and CDR2: SGHDN, FVKESK. The CDR3 reads CASSRTGNNQPQHF.

The chain joins TRBV5-6 to TRBJ2-3; with no DNA, the TCRdb D assignment of TRBD2 cannot be verified. The CDR3 consists of 13 residues. Germline CDR1 is SGHDT and CDR2 is YYEEEE. This chain's CDR3 is CASSLVLPDTQYF.

By frequency, this clonotype registers medium-sized (0.01 to 0.1%). The chain uses TRBV29-1 and TRBJ2-2; without DNA, the TCRdb call of TRBD1 cannot be checked. Germline CDR1 is SQVTM and CDR2 is ANQGSEA. CDR3 size: 13 residues. CDR3 region: CSVGGAGHGELFF.

The chain carries TRBV19 and TRBJ1-1; the D call from TCRdb, TRBD1, cannot be confirmed without DNA. Germline-derived CDR1 and CDR2 are LNHDA and SQIVND (reference sequence). The length of the CDR3 is 14 residues. CDR3 sequence reads: CASSRGQGNTEAFF. Together with reference TRBV19 and TRBJ1-1, the CDR3 gives the full variable domain: DGGITQSPKYLFRKEGQNVTLSCEQNLNHDAMYWYRQDPGQGLRLIYYSQIVNDFQKGDIAEGYSVSREKKESFPLTVTSAQKNPTAFYLCASSRGQGNTEAFFGQGTRLTVV.

The chain carries TRBV5-6 and TRBJ2-1; TCRdb reports TRBD1, a call that lacks DNA to check it against. The CDR3 length is 14 residues. The V gene's germline CDR1 is SGHDT and CDR2 YYEEEE. This CDR3 reads CASIRGQVSDEQFF.

This clonotype shows up as medium-sized by frequency. This chain links TRBV29-1 with TRBJ2-1; TCRdb's assignment of TRBD1 cannot be checked, as there is no DNA. Germline-derived CDR1 and CDR2 are SQVTM and ANQGSEA. The CDR3 has 12 residues. The CDR3 reads CSVEAEETGDFF.

By frequency, this clonotype is medium-sized (0.01 to 0.1%). V gene TRBV29-1 combines with J gene TRBJ1-2; TCRdb calls TRBD1, which cannot be checked without DNA. The CDR3 contains 13 residues. The germline CDR1 and CDR2 sequences are SQVTM and ANQGSEA. The CDR3 sequence: CSVVLGARYGYTF. The variable domain in full, completed from reference TRBV29-1 and TRBJ1-2, reads SAVISQKPSRDICQRGTSLTIQCQVDSQVTMMFWYRQQPGQSLTLIATANQGSEATYESGFVIDKFPISRPNLTFSTLTVSNMSPEDSSIYLCSVVLGARYGYTFGSGTRLTVV.